These T cell receptor beta chains were read from a single sample in a study of regulatory T cells in long-lasting Graves disease. Via MiXCR, TCRdb re-called the multiplex PCR reads, giving one row per CDR3 protein. This sample has roughly 400,000 distinct CDR3 sequences, with around 21% found just once. The sample consisted of peripheral blood mononuclear cells (PBMCs), taken when the disease was refractory, from a patient treated with antithyroid drugs. The receptors here all came from a female donor with Graves disease. The CDR3 runs from the conserved cysteine through the conserved F or W. D genes are given only for firm matches. Not every row has a clone size; where given, it reads once, few, many or a size class.

D: NA
V: TRBV20-1
J: TRBJ2-5
size: NA
DNA: TGCAGTGCTAGACCCCGGGCGGGTTTCCAAGAGACCCAGTACTTC
CDR3: CSARPRAGFQETQYF

D: NA
V: TRBV2
J: TRBJ2-7
size: many
DNA: TGTGCCAGCAGTGACGAGACCTGGTCCTACGAGCAGTACTTC
CDR3: CASSDETWSYEQYF

D: NA
V: TRBV24-1
J: TRBJ2-1
size: few
DNA: TGTGCCACCAGAGACAATTTCTTCAATGAGCAGTTCTTC
CDR3: CATRDNFFNEQFF

D: NA
V: TRBV19
J: TRBJ2-2
size: many
DNA: TGTGCCAGTAGAACATCGAACACCGGGGAGCTGTTTTTT
CDR3: CASRTSNTGELFF

D: NA
V: TRBV6-1
J: TRBJ1-2
size: few
DNA: TGTGCCAGCAGTGAATTCCAGGGGTTCTATGGCTACACCTTC
CDR3: CASSEFQGFYGYTF

D: NA
V: TRBV7-3
J: TRBJ2-1
size: few
DNA: TGTGCCAGCAGCTTAGACGGGTCCTACAATGAGCAGTTCTTC
CDR3: CASSLDGSYNEQFF

D: NA
V: TRBV28
J: TRBJ2-6
size: many
DNA: TGTGCCAGCAGGCCTCGGATGGCTGGGGCCAACGTCCTGACTTTC
CDR3: CASRPRMAGANVLTF

D: TRBD2
V: TRBV20-1
J: TRBJ2-7
size: few
DNA: TGCAGTGCTAGCGGGGACTACCCCTACGAGCAGTACTTC
CDR3: CSASGDYPYEQYF

D: TRBD1
V: TRBV28
J: TRBJ2-7
size: once
DNA: TGTGCCAGCAGTCAAAGACAGGGGGAGGGTGAGCAGTACTTC
CDR3: CASSQRQGEGEQYF

D: NA
V: TRBV11-2
J: TRBJ2-7
size: few
DNA: TGTGCCAGCAGCTCTTATAGCGGCAATACGGGCGAGCAGTACTTC
CDR3: CASSSYSGNTGEQYF

D: NA
V: TRBV5-8
J: TRBJ1-1
size: few
DNA: TGTGCCAGCAGCTTCAACAGGGTGGGCACTGAAGCTTTCTTT
CDR3: CASSFNRVGTEAFF

D: NA
V: TRBV30
J: TRBJ2-7
size: NA
DNA: TGTGCCTGGAGTGTAGGTGCCCTGGGGGAGCAGTACTTC
CDR3: CAWSVGALGEQYF

D: NA
V: TRBV12-3/TRBV12-4
J: TRBJ1-2
size: many
DNA: TGTGCCAGCAGCCTGCAACAGGGAGCTAACTATGGCTACACCTTC
CDR3: CASSLQQGANYGYTF

D: NA
V: TRBV24-1
J: TRBJ2-3
size: NA
DNA: TGTGCCACCAGTGACCCAGGGACCGATACGCAGTATTTT
CDR3: CATSDPGTDTQYF

D: NA
V: TRBV12-3/TRBV12-4
J: TRBJ1-4
size: NA
DNA: TGTGCCAGCAGTTTCAGCGGGTCCCTGGCTCCTAATGAAAAACTGTTTTTT
CDR3: CASSFSGSLAPNEKLFF

D: NA
V: TRBV30
J: TRBJ1-2
size: NA
DNA: TGTGCCTGGACCAAAACGGGGGCCAGCTATGGCTACACCTTC
CDR3: CAWTKTGASYGYTF

D: NA
V: TRBV28
J: TRBJ2-3
size: few
DNA: TGTGCCAGCCGCTTGGAGGCGGAACCACGTAGTTTT
CDR3: CASRLEAEPRSF

D: NA
V: TRBV28
J: TRBJ2-5
size: many
DNA: TGTGCCAGCAGTTTATCCACCAGGACCAGCGACCAAGAGACCCAGTACTTC
CDR3: CASSLSTRTSDQETQYF

D: NA
V: TRBV5-1
J: TRBJ2-6
size: NA
DNA: TGCGCCAGCAGCCCTCCCGTGGCGAACTCTGGGGCCAACGTCCTGACTTTC
CDR3: CASSPPVANSGANVLTF

D: TRBD1
V: TRBV28
J: TRBJ1-3
size: many
DNA: TGTGCCAGCAGTTTCCAGGGGACAGGTGGAAACACCATATATTTT
CDR3: CASSFQGTGGNTIYF

D: NA
V: TRBV7-6
J: TRBJ2-6
size: NA
DNA: TGTGCCAGCAGCCCCCTCGATGGGGCTGGGGCCAACGTCCTGACTTTC
CDR3: CASSPLDGAGANVLTF

D: NA
V: TRBV7-3
J: TRBJ1-2
size: many
DNA: TGTGCCAGCAGCTTAACGGCAGGGGCTGGCTACACCTTC
CDR3: CASSLTAGAGYTF

D: NA
V: TRBV12-5
J: TRBJ2-7
size: NA
DNA: TGTGCTAGTGGTTTGGTATCCCCTCCGGCTACTTACTCCTACGAGCAGTACTTC
CDR3: CASGLVSPPATYSYEQYF

D: NA
V: TRBV5-1
J: TRBJ2-7
size: NA
DNA: TGCGCCAGCAGCTTGGTTGCAGGGACAAGCGAGCAGTACTTC
CDR3: CASSLVAGTSEQYF

D: NA
V: TRBV6-1
J: TRBJ1-1
size: NA
DNA: TGTGCCAGCAGTAATGATGGGGGCACTGAAGCTTTCTTT
CDR3: CASSNDGGTEAFF

D: TRBD1
V: TRBV11-3
J: TRBJ2-3
size: NA
DNA: TGTGCCAGCAGTTACCCGACAGGGATGCAGTATTTT
CDR3: CASSYPTGMQYF

D: NA
V: TRBV12-3/TRBV12-4
J: TRBJ1-1
size: NA
DNA: TGTGCCAGCGGAGGAAGGGGACCTACTGAAGCTTTCTTT
CDR3: CASGGRGPTEAFF

D: NA
V: TRBV20-1
J: TRBJ2-3
size: NA
DNA: TGCAGTGCTACCGCGGGCACAGATACGCAGTATTTT
CDR3: CSATAGTDTQYF

D: NA
V: TRBV3-1
J: TRBJ2-1
size: few
DNA: TGTGCCAGCAGCCGGACCAATGAGCAGTTCTTC
CDR3: CASSRTNEQFF

D: TRBD1
V: TRBV3-1
J: TRBJ1-4
size: NA
DNA: TGTGCCAGCAGCCTCGTAACCGGGACAGGGACAACTAATGAAAAACTGTTTTTT
CDR3: CASSLVTGTGTTNEKLFF

D: TRBD2
V: TRBV19
J: TRBJ2-2
size: NA
DNA: TGTGCCAGTAGTATAACGGGGACTAGGACCGGGGAGCTGTTTTTT
CDR3: CASSITGTRTGELFF

D: NA
V: TRBV7-2
J: TRBJ1-6
size: NA
DNA: TGTGCCAGCAGCCAGCAGAGCTCACCCCTCCACTTT
CDR3: CASSQQSSPLHF

D: TRBD1
V: TRBV6-9
J: TRBJ1-1
size: many
DNA: TGTGCCAGCAGTTACCAGGGGGCCTACACTGAAGCTTTCTTT
CDR3: CASSYQGAYTEAFF

D: NA
V: TRBV7-2
J: TRBJ2-5
size: many
DNA: TGTGCCAGCAGCCCCTCTCGCACGGAGCGTACCCAGTACTTC
CDR3: CASSPSRTERTQYF

D: TRBD2
V: TRBV10-2
J: TRBJ2-5
size: many
DNA: TGCGCCAGCAGCCCCCAAGCGGGAGCAGGGGAGAAGACCCAGTACTTC
CDR3: CASSPQAGAGEKTQYF

D: TRBD1
V: TRBV10-3
J: TRBJ2-7
size: few
DNA: TGTGCCATCAGTGACCCGGGACAGGCGAGCTCCTACGAGCAGTACTTC
CDR3: CAISDPGQASSYEQYF

D: NA
V: TRBV28
J: TRBJ1-4
size: many
DNA: TGTGCCAGCAGAAGTAAAGCGCTGGCTAATGAAAAACTGTTTTTT
CDR3: CASRSKALANEKLFF

D: NA
V: TRBV27
J: TRBJ2-7
size: once
DNA: TGTGCCAGCAGTTTAAGGTGGGCAGCCGTCTTGGAGCAGTACTTC
CDR3: CASSLRWAAVLEQYF

D: TRBD1
V: TRBV5-1
J: TRBJ1-1
size: few
DNA: TGCGCCAGCAGCCGGACAGGGGGATCAATGAACACTGAAGCTTTCTTT
CDR3: CASSRTGGSMNTEAFF

D: NA
V: TRBV7-8
J: TRBJ2-2
size: few
DNA: TGTGCCAGCAGCTTCTACAGGCCCGGAGACACCGGGGAGCTGTTTTTT
CDR3: CASSFYRPGDTGELFF

D: NA
V: TRBV11-2
J: TRBJ2-5
size: many
DNA: TGTGCCAGCAGCTTTGCCGGGAGTAGAGAGACCCAGTACTTC
CDR3: CASSFAGSRETQYF

D: TRBD1
V: TRBV6-2/TRBV6-3
J: TRBJ2-2
size: few
DNA: TGTGCCAGCAGTTCCCGGACAGGGCCCAGTACCGGGGAGCTGTTTTTT
CDR3: CASSSRTGPSTGELFF

D: NA
V: TRBV19
J: TRBJ1-2
size: NA
DNA: TGTGCCAGTAGTATCGAGAGCAGGGGACCGTATGGCTACACCTTC
CDR3: CASSIESRGPYGYTF

D: NA
V: TRBV19
J: TRBJ1-5
size: few
DNA: TGTGCCAGTAGTTATGATGGTGAATGGAATCAGCCCCAGCATTTT
CDR3: CASSYDGEWNQPQHF

D: NA
V: TRBV19
J: TRBJ1-1
size: few
DNA: TGTGCCAGTAGTATAGATGGGGGCGGCGGCACTGAAGCTTTCTTT
CDR3: CASSIDGGGGTEAFF

D: NA
V: TRBV6-5
J: TRBJ1-6
size: few
DNA: TGTGCCAGCAGTTACTTACAGGCAAATAATTCACCCCTCCACTTT
CDR3: CASSYLQANNSPLHF

D: NA
V: TRBV15
J: TRBJ2-7
size: NA
DNA: TGTGCCACCAGCAGAGATTTCAGAGACTCCTACGAGCAGTACTTC
CDR3: CATSRDFRDSYEQYF

D: NA
V: TRBV2
J: TRBJ1-6
size: few
DNA: TGTGCCAGCAGTGTAGGACAGCTCTACTCACCCCTCCACTTT
CDR3: CASSVGQLYSPLHF

D: NA
V: TRBV27
J: TRBJ2-7
size: many
DNA: TGTGCCAGCAGCAGCCGAGAAGAGGGGACCTCCTACGAGCAGTACTTC
CDR3: CASSSREEGTSYEQYF

D: NA
V: TRBV14
J: TRBJ1-2
size: few
DNA: TGTGCCAGCAGCCTCCCGGGGCTGGGCTACACCTTC
CDR3: CASSLPGLGYTF

D: NA
V: TRBV7-2
J: TRBJ2-7
size: many
DNA: TGTGCCAGCAGCCCTGGGCTACAAGGTACCTACGAGCAGTACTTC
CDR3: CASSPGLQGTYEQYF

D: NA
V: TRBV19
J: TRBJ1-6
size: NA
DNA: TGTGCCAGTAGTACCGACAGCGTGGATTCACCCCTCCACTTT
CDR3: CASSTDSVDSPLHF

D: NA
V: TRBV19
J: TRBJ2-7
size: few
DNA: TGTGCCAGTAGCCCCTTGGGGGGATCTCCCGAGCAGTACTTC
CDR3: CASSPLGGSPEQYF

D: TRBD2
V: TRBV2
J: TRBJ2-5
size: many
DNA: TGTGCCAGCAGTGTCGCGGGAGGCACCGAGACCCAGTACTTC
CDR3: CASSVAGGTETQYF

D: TRBD2
V: TRBV20-1
J: TRBJ2-5
size: NA
DNA: TGCAGTGCTAGAGCAACGTTACTAGCGGGATGGGAGACCCAGTACTTC
CDR3: CSARATLLAGWETQYF

D: TRBD1
V: TRBV7-2
J: TRBJ1-3
size: NA
DNA: TGTGCCAGCAGCCTGGGGACAGGGGCACCCTCTGGAAACACCATATATTTT
CDR3: CASSLGTGAPSGNTIYF

D: TRBD1
V: TRBV28
J: TRBJ1-5
size: many
DNA: TGTGCCAGCAGTTTATCGTTGGGGACAGGGTATAGCAATCAGCCCCAGCATTTT
CDR3: CASSLSLGTGYSNQPQHF

D: NA
V: TRBV18
J: TRBJ1-5
size: NA
DNA: TGTGCCAGCTCGAGGGGGGCGGGTAATCAGCCCCAGCATTTT
CDR3: CASSRGAGNQPQHF

D: NA
V: TRBV30
J: TRBJ1-3
size: NA
DNA: TGTGCCTCGGGACCTCTGGCTGGAAACACCATATATTTT
CDR3: CASGPLAGNTIYF